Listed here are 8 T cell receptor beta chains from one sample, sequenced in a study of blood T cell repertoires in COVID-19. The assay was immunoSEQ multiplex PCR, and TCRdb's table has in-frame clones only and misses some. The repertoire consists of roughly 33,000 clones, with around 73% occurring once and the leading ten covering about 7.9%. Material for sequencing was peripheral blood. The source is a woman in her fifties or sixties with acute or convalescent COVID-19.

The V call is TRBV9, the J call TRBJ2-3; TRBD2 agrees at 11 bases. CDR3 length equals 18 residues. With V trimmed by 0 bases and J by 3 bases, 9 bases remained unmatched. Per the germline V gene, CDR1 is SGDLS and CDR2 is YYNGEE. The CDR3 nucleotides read TGTGCCAGCAGCGTAGAAGGTAGCGGGGGGGCTATAACAGATACGCAGTATTTT. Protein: CASSVEGSGGAITDTQYF.

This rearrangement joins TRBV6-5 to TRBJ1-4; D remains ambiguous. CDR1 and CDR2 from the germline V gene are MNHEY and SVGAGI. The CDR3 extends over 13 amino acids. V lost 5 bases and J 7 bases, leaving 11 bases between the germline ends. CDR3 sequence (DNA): TGTGCCAGCAGTCTTTCCGTCCGTGAAAAACTGTTTTTT. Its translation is CASSLSVREKLFF.

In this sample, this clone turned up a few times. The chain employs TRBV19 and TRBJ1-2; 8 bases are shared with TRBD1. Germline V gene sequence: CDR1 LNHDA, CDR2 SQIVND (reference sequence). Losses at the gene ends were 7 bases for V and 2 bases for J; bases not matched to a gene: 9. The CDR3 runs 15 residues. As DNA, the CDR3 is TGTGCCAGTACCGGGCAGGGGGCTTCCAACTATGGCTACACCTTC. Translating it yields CASTGQGASNYGYTF. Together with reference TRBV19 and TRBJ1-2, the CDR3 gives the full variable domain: DGGITQSPKYLFRKEGQNVTLSCEQNLNHDAMYWYRQDPGQGLRLIYYSQIVNDFQKGDIAEGYSVSREKKESFPLTVTSAQKNPTAFYLCASTGQGASNYGYTFGSGTRLTVV.

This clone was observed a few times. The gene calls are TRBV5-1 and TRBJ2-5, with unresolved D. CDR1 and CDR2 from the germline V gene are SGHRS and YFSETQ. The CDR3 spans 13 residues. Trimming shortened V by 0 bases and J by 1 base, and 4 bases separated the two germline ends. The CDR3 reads CASSLGLQETQYF. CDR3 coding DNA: TGCGCCAGCAGCTTGGGGCTCCAAGAGACCCAGTACTTC.

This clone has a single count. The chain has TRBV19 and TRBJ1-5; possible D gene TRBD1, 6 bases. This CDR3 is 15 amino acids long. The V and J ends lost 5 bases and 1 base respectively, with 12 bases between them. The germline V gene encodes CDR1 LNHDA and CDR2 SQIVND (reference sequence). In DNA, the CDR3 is TGTGCCAGTAGTTCTCAGGGGCGCAGCAATCAGCCCCAGCATTTT. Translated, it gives CASSSQGRSNQPQHF.

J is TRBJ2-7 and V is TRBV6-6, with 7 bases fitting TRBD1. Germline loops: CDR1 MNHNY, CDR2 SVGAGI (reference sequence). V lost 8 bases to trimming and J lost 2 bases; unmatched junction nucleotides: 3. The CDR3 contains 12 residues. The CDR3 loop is CASQGVTYEQYF. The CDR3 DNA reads TGTGCCAGCCAGGGGGTCACCTACGAGCAGTACTTC.

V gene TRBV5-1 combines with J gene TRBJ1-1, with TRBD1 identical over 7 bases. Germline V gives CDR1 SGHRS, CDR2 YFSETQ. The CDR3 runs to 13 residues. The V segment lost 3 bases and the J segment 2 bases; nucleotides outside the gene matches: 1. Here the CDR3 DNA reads TGCGCCAGCAGCTGGGACAGAAACACTGAAGCTTTCTTT. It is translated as CASSWDRNTEAFF.

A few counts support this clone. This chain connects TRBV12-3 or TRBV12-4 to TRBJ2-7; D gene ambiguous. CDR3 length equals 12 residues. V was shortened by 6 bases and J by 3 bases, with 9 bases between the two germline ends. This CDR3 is CASSSNSYEQYF. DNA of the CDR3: TGTGCCAGCAGCTCCAACAGCTACGAGCAGTACTTC.